The 3 T cell receptor beta chains reported below all come from one sample, sequenced in a study of cytotoxic CD8 clonotypes in ibrutinib-treated CLL. The repertoire was sequenced with immunoSEQ multiplex PCR; TCRdb's copy has only in-frame clones and lacks some. The repertoire holds 300,000 to 400,000 clones, with over 60% as singletons. Sequenced material: PBMCs, taken after 36 months of ibrutinib treatment. The receptors were sampled from a human donor with chronic lymphocytic leukemia.

In its sample, this clone was seen a few times. The chain combines TRBV25-1 with TRBJ1-2; D call uncertain. The CDR3 is 12 residues long. V dropped 3 bases and J dropped 7 bases, with 9 bases sitting between them. The V gene's germline CDR1 is MGHDK and CDR2 SYGVNS. In DNA form, the CDR3 reads TGTGCCAGCAGTGACCATACGGGTGGCTACACCTTC. Amino acid sequence: CASSDHTGGYTF.

The J gene is TRBJ2-1, the V gene TRBV25-1; the match to TRBD2 covers 10 bases. The CDR3 runs to 15 residues. V lost 6 bases, J lost 10 bases, and 12 bases stayed unmatched. Germline lookup yields CDR1 MGHDK and CDR2 SYGVNS. The CDR3 DNA sequence: TGTGCCAGCAGCGATAGCGGGGGGACCATTGTAGAGCAGTTCTTC. It codes for CASSDSGGTIVEQFF.

V and J are TRBV28 and TRBJ2-6; D is perhaps TRBD1 (5 bases). The ends were cut back, 3 bases at V and 2 bases at J, with 8 bases in the middle. Germline CDR1 is MDHEN and CDR2 is SYDVKM. The CDR3 runs to 15 residues. CDR3 loop: CASSLNRPGANVLTF. The CDR3 bases are TGTGCCAGCAGTTTGAACAGGCCTGGGGCCAACGTCCTGACTTTC.